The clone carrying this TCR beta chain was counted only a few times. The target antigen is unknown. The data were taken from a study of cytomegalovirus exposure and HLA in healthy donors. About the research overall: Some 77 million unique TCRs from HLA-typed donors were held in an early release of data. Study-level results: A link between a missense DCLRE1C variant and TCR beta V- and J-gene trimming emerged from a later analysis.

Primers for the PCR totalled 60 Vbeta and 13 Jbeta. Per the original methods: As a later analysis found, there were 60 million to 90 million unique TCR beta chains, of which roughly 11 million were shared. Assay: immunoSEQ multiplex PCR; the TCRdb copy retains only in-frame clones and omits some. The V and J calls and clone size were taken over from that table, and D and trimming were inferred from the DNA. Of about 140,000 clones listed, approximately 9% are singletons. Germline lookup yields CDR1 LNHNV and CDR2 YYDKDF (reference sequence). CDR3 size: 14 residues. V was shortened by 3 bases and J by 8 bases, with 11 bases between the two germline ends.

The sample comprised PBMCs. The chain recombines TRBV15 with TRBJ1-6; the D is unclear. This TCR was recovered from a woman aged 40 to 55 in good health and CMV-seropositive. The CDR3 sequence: CATSRRRADSPLHF. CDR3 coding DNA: TGTGCCACCAGCAGGAGGAGGGCAGATTCACCCCTCCACTTT.